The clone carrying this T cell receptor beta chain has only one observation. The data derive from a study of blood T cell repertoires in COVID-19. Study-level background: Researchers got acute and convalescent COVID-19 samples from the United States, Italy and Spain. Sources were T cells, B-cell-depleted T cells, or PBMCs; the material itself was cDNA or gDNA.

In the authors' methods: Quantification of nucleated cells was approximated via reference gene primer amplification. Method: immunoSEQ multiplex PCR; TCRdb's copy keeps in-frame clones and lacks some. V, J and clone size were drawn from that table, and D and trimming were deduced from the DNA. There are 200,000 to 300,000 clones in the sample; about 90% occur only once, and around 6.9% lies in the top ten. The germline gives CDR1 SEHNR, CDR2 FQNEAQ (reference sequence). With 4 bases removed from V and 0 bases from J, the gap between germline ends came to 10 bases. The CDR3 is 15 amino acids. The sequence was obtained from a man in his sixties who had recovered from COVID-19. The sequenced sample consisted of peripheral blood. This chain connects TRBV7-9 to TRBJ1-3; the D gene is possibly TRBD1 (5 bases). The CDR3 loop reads CASSSDRSSGNTIYF. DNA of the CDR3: TGTGCCAGCAGCTCCGACAGAAGCTCTGGAAACACCATATATTTT.